This TCR beta chain was captured by sequencing in a study of beta chain features in type 1 diabetes. Study-level background: The study examined around 98,000,000 sorted cells across all samples. Findings of the study overall: Small HLA sub-analyses could not settle whether HLA shapes TCRB rearrangement. cDNA-based reads could over-represent cells with high TCR expression. The study found moderately but significantly shorter TCRB CDR3s in all four CD4+ subsets of Type 1 diabetes patients.

Every bit of the isolated RNA underwent reverse transcription, so sequencing read expressed TCRB transcripts. Sequencing used immunoSEQ multiplex PCR; TCRdb keeps in-frame clones, though not all of them. The repertoire includes a few hundred thousand clones, 11% to 15% of them detected once, and almost 0.02% sits in the top ten. Of note for this clone: Its matching antigen is unknown.

This clonotype originated in a man aged 25 to 40 with type 1 diabetes. Input material: naive CD4+ T cells from blood.

The CDR3 coding sequence is TGTGCCAGCCAGGACAGGGTCCAAGAGACCCAGTACTTC. As protein: CASQDRVQETQYF. The chain joins TRBV6-6 to TRBJ2-5, with 8 bases fitting TRBD1. This CDR3 comprises 13 residues. The germline gives CDR1 MNHNY, CDR2 SVGAGI (reference sequence). The J segment lost 1 base and the V segment lost 8 bases, leaving 3 bases of the junction unmatched.